The 28 T cell receptor beta chains below come from one sample, sequenced in a study of prognosis after radiotherapy for stage I lung cancer. From genomic DNA, TCR beta CDR3 was amplified by two-round multiplex PCR. Each TRBV and TRBJ gene had its own primer in the first PCR round. Each CDR3 protein is one row after TCRdb ran MiXCR on the multiplex PCR reads. The data show 31,000 or so distinct CDR3 sequences, with roughly two fifths seen just once and 15% to 19% held by the top ten. The source was PBMCs, collected before or after stereotactic body radiation therapy (not recorded which). These receptors all stem from a donor over 45 with non-small cell lung cancer.

Details on this clonotype: It is likely a read error, because the conserved phenylalanine at the end of the CDR3 is missing. The V gene is TRBV28, the J gene TRBJ1-3; D might be TRBD1 (5 bases). Trimming removed 9 bases from V and 1 base from J, with 10 bases in between. The CDR3 covers 13 residues. Germline V gene data show CDR1 as MDHEN and CDR2 as SYDVKM. CDR3 region: CASISGSGNTIYL. CDR3 sequence (DNA): TGTGCCAGTATTTCAGGGTCTGGAAACACCATATATCTT.

This clonotype was detected many times. The rearrangement joins TRBV18 to TRBJ1-2; no reliable D call. Trimming removed 6 bases at V and 5 bases at J, with 13 bases between. The CDR3 spans 13 residues. Germline CDR1 KGHSH, CDR2 LQKENI. The CDR3, as DNA: TGTGCCAGCTCGGAGGACGGATTATATGGCTACACCTTC. As protein: CASSEDGLYGYTF.

Note on this clonotype: A far larger clone is only one base removed, so a read error is likely. V gene TRBV19 combines with J gene TRBJ1-1; 9 nucleotides align to TRBD1. Germline V CDR1 and CDR2: LNHDA, SQIVND (reference sequence). This CDR3 spans 16 amino acids. DNA for the CDR3: TGTGCCAGCAGCCGCGGGACAGGGTTGGGGAACACTGAAGATTTCTTT. Its protein product is CASSRGTGLGNTEDFF.

The chain employs TRBV24-1 and TRBJ1-5; D gene unclear. Per the germline V gene, CDR1 is KGHDR and CDR2 is SFDVKD. V lost 2 bases and J lost 5, with 15 bases in between. CDR3 length: 16 amino acids. The CDR3 is CATSDSRAGNHQPQHF. The CDR3, as DNA: TGTGCCACCAGTGATTCTAGGGCGGGGAATCATCAGCCCCAGCATTTT.

Comment on this clonotype: A single base separates this from a much larger clone, so it may be a read error. The chain employs TRBV2 and TRBJ2-5; D not certain. V lost 3 bases and J lost 6, with 8 bases in between. This CDR3 comprises 12 residues. Germline CDR1 is SNHLY and CDR2 is FYNNEI. CDR3 DNA: TGTGCCAGCAGTGACATGGGAAAGACCCAGTACTTC. It specifies CASSDMGKTQYF.

This clonotype was recorded a few times. A single base is all that separates this from a far larger clone, so a read error is likely. The chain is built from TRBV6-2 or TRBV6-3 and TRBJ1-2; D is perhaps TRBD1 (5 bases). The V and J ends lost 5 bases and 8 bases respectively, with 18 bases between them. Germline V gene sequence: CDR1 MNHEY, CDR2 SVGEGT. The CDR3 has 14 residues. CDR3 sequence: CASSESPQVTGYTF. The CDR3 DNA follows: TGTGCCAGCAGTGAATCGCCACAGGTAACCGGCTACACCTTC.

The table lists this clonotype with many counts. The chain combines TRBV6-1 with TRBJ1-5; D is unresolved. Germline CDR1 MNHNS, CDR2 SASEGT. The CDR3 consists of 18 residues. The ends were cut back, 6 bases at V and 4 bases at J, with 25 bases in the middle. CDR3 sequence reads: CASSPLGGSDARNQPQHF. The CDR3 DNA sequence: TGTGCCAGCAGCCCCCTGGGAGGGTCTGACGCTCGAAATCAGCCCCAGCATTTT.

There are a few counts of this clonotype. This rearrangement joins TRBV11-2 to TRBJ2-3; D is unclear. CDR1 and CDR2 from the germline V gene are SGHAT and FQNNGV. V was trimmed by 2 bases and J by 3 bases, leaving 3 bases between them. The CDR3 loop spans 12 amino acids. CDR3 amino acids: CASSLKTDTQYF. The CDR3 bases are TGTGCCAGCAGCTTAAAAACAGATACGCAGTATTTT.

J is TRBJ2-2 and V is TRBV28; D call uncertain. The V end was cut by 5 bases, the J end by 2 bases, with 12 bases between. Germline CDR1 MDHEN, CDR2 SYDVKM. This CDR3 region has 15 residues. The chain's CDR3 is CASSTERSNTGELFF. The DNA of the CDR3 is TGTGCCAGCAGTACGGAGAGGTCCAACACCGGGGAGCTGTTTTTT.

With regard to this clonotype: This likely traces to a read error, being one base from a far larger clone. The gene calls are TRBV6-5 and TRBJ1-1, with D unclear. CDR3 size: 13 residues. Trimming stripped 9 bases from V and 6 bases from J, with 17 bases between. The germline CDR1 and CDR2 sequences are MNHEY and SVGAGI. The CDR3 sequence: CARKPPTKAEAFF. The CDR3 coding sequence is TGTGCCAGAAAACCACCAACGAAGGCTGAAGCTTTCTTT.

At least ten counts were recorded for this clonotype. A read error may account for a junction end that differs from germline. The chain combines TRBV10-2 with TRBJ2-7; no firm D call. Germline-derived CDR1 and CDR2 are WSHSY and SAAADI. CDR3 length equals 16 residues. CDR3 amino acids: CASRELQLGGSYEQYF. For the CDR3, the DNA is TGCGCCAGCAGGGAGTTACAATTGGGCGGTTCCTACGAGCAGTACTTC.

This clonotype was detected many times. The J gene is TRBJ2-2, the V gene TRBV6-4; D is undetermined. This CDR3 is built from 13 residues. The V gene's germline CDR1 is MRHNA and CDR2 SNTAGT. Trimming left V 5 bases short and J 7 bases short, with 11 bases between. CDR3 DNA: TGTGCCAGCAGTCGCGGCCAACACGGGGAGCTGTTTTTT. Protein: CASSRGQHGELFF.

There are a few counts of this clonotype. It is likely a read error: a sequence one base away is far more abundant. The chain joins TRBV6-2 or TRBV6-3 to TRBJ1-2; 7 nucleotides align to TRBD1. The DNA end favors TRBJ2-7, so the J call may be wrong. Germline V CDR1 and CDR2: MNHEY, SVGEGT. The CDR3 consists of 15 residues. CDR3 bases: TGTGCCAGCAGTGGTTCGGTACAGGGGAGCAGAGAGCAGTACTTC. Its protein is CASSGSVQGSREQYF.

Here the CDR3 reads CASSNRRTWEQYF. The CDR3 bases are TGTGCCAGCAGTAACCGGAGGACATGGGAGCAGTACTTC. The J gene is TRBJ2-7, the V gene TRBV6-1; the D call may be TRBD1 or TRBD2 (5 bases each). CDR1 and CDR2 (germline): MNHNS, SASEGT. Trimming removed 5 bases from V and 7 bases from J, with 15 bases in between. CDR3 size: 13 residues.

This sequence joins TRBV7-9 and TRBJ1-4; 9 bases agree with TRBD1. The trim removed 3 bases at V and 3 bases at J, leaving 5 bases unmatched. This CDR3 contains 16 residues. Germline assignment: CDR1 SEHNR and CDR2 FQNEAQ (reference sequence). Written as DNA, the CDR3 is TGTGCCAGCAGCTTGCGACAGGGGGTGTCTAATGAAAAACTGTTTTTT. It specifies CASSLRQGVSNEKLFF.

This clonotype was picked up a small number of times. This sequence joins TRBV9 and TRBJ1-1; TRBD1 matches 9 bases. The CDR3 contains 13 residues. CDR1 SGDLS and CDR2 YYNGEE come from the germline V gene. After removal of 4 bases from V and 11 bases from J, the junction contained 9 bases not matched to a gene. The DNA of the CDR3 is TGTGCCAGCAGCTTAAGGACAGGGGAGAGGGCTTTCTTT. As protein: CASSLRTGERAFF. Together with reference TRBV9 and TRBJ1-1, the CDR3 gives the full variable domain: DSGVTQTPKHLITATGQRVTLRCSPRSGDLSVYWYQQSLDQGLQFLIQYYNGEERAKGNILERFSAQQFPDLHSELNLSSLELGDSALYFCASSLRTGERAFFGQGTRLTVV.

This chain connects TRBV20-1 to TRBJ2-7; 7 bases agree with TRBD1. The CDR3 consists of 14 residues. J was trimmed by 0 bases and V by 4 bases; bases with no gene match: 6. CDR1 is DFQATT, CDR2 SNEGSKA, per germline (reference sequence). The CDR3 sequence: CSATGTVSSYEQYF. Here the CDR3 DNA reads TGCAGTGCTACAGGGACAGTGAGCTCCTACGAGCAGTACTTC.

A word on this clonotype: No conserved phenylalanine or tryptophan ends this CDR3, so it is likely a read error. V and J are TRBV6-4 and TRBJ1-2, with D perhaps matching TRBD1 (6 bases). V gave up 6 bases and J gave up 4 bases, with 18 bases separating them. Germline CDR1 and CDR2: MRHNA and SNTAGT. The CDR3 is 15 residues long. The chain's CDR3 is CASRPNPGASYGYTL. The CDR3 DNA reads TGTGCCAGCAGACCAAACCCGGGGGCGAGCTATGGCTACACCTTA.

With respect to this clonotype: Since a far larger clone is one base different, this is likely a read error. This rearrangement joins TRBV6-4 to TRBJ2-1; perhaps TRBD2 as D (5 bases). V was cut by 7 bases and J by 6 bases, with 10 bases left in between. This CDR3 spans 12 amino acids. Germline V CDR1 and CDR2: MRHNA, SNTAGT. The CDR3 DNA sequence: TGTGCCAGCACGGGAAGCTGCAATGAGCAGTTCTTC. It yields the protein CASTGSCNEQFF.

Ten or more counts support this clonotype. The chain recombines TRBV5-1 with TRBJ2-7, with TRBD1 identical over 11 bases. This CDR3 has 15 amino acids. After removal of 0 bases from V and 3 bases from J, the junction contained 2 bases not matched to a gene. In germline, CDR1 is SGHRS, CDR2 YFSETQ. The CDR3 nucleotides read TGCGCCAGCAGCTTGGGGGGGACAGGGGGCTACGAGCAGTACTTC. Amino acid sequence: CASSLGGTGGYEQYF.

This clonotype was found many times. The gene calls are TRBV29-1 and TRBJ1-5; TRBD1 agrees at 7 bases. Trimming cost V 4 bases and J 4 bases; bases outside gene matches: 7. CDR1 SQVTM and CDR2 ANQGSEA come from the germline V gene. The length of the CDR3 is 14 residues. CDR3 DNA: TGCAGCGTTGCAGGGGGGGGCGCGAATCAGCCCCAGCATTTT. It specifies CSVAGGGANQPQHF.

This clonotype was seen once. This chain connects TRBV27 to TRBJ2-1, with D possibly matching TRBD2 (5 bases). CDR3 length: 18 residues. Trimming left V 6 bases short and J 0 bases short, with 21 bases between. Germline V lookup: CDR1 MNHEY, CDR2 SMNVEV (reference sequence). The CDR3 DNA sequence: TGTGCCAGCAGCCTTATCGGAGTAGCGTTCCTCTCCTACAATGAGCAGTTCTTC. Amino acid sequence: CASSLIGVAFLSYNEQFF.

This clonotype appeared many times. The chain is built from TRBV2 and TRBJ2-3; 10 positions match TRBD1. Trimming cost V 7 bases and J 5 bases; bases outside gene matches: 3. From germline, CDR1 is SNHLY and CDR2 FYNNEI. The CDR3 spans 13 residues. The CDR3 bases are TGTGCCAGCAATGGACAGGGGGAAGATACGCAGTATTTT. Translation: CASNGQGEDTQYF.

Ten or more counts support this clonotype. The rearrangement joins TRBV24-1 to TRBJ2-7; no clear D gene. The V end was cut by 4 bases, the J end by 10 bases, with 16 bases between. The CDR3 has 13 amino acids. The germline CDR1 and CDR2 sequences are KGHDR and SFDVKD. The CDR3 bases are TGTGCCACCAGTGAGCCCCCGTTTGGACCCCAGTACTTC. This translates into CATSEPPFGPQYF.

Note on this clonotype: A junction end diverges from the germline sequence, so it may reflect a read error. This chain uses TRBV28 with TRBJ2-7; 9 bases are shared with TRBD1. Germline CDR1 is MDHEN and CDR2 is SYDVKM. The CDR3 runs 15 residues. CDR3 nucleotides: TGTGCCAGCAGTTCGCAGGGACAGGGAACCTACGAGAAGTACTTC. It is translated as CASSSQGQGTYEKYF. Full variable domain (missing parts from reference TRBV28 and TRBJ2-7): DVKVTQSSRYLVKRTGEKVFLECVQDMDHENMFWYRQDPGLGLRLIYFSYDVKMKEKGDIPEGYSVSREKKERFSLILESASTNQTSMYLCASSSQGQGTYEKYFGPGTRLTVT.

This sequence joins TRBV7-2 and TRBJ2-2; D is ambiguous. Germline V lookup: CDR1 SGHTA, CDR2 FQGNSA. This CDR3 contains 15 residues. The germline V and J ends were trimmed by 2 bases and 5 bases, with 12 bases remaining between them. The CDR3 sequence is CASSLWALKTGELFF. CDR3 nucleotides: TGTGCCAGCAGCTTATGGGCCCTTAAAACCGGGGAGCTGTTTTTT.

The chain recombines TRBV5-1 with TRBJ2-2, with D possibly being TRBD1 or TRBD2 (5 bases each). The V gene's germline CDR1 is SGHRS and CDR2 YFSETQ. V lost 3 bases, J lost 6 bases, and 15 bases lay in between. CDR3 length: 15 amino acids. CDR3 region: CASSSGAQEAGELFF. The CDR3 bases are TGCGCCAGCAGCTCCGGGGCTCAGGAAGCCGGGGAGCTGTTTTTT. Complete variable domain (other parts from reference TRBV5-1 and TRBJ2-2): KAGVTQTPRYLIKTRGQQVTLSCSPISGHRSVSWYQQTPGQGLQFLFEYFSETQRNKGNFPGRFSGRQFSNSRSEMNVSTLELGDSALYLCASSSGAQEAGELFFGEGSRLTVL.

Remarks on this clonotype: A far larger clone lies a single base away; this is likely a read error. This chain connects TRBV6-4 to TRBJ2-7; TRBD1 is a possible D gene (6 bases). Germline V gene data show CDR1 as MRHNA and CDR2 as SNTAGT. The CDR3 runs to 15 residues. V lost 5 bases and J lost 4, with 18 bases in between. CDR3 residues: CASSYFTWGQYEQYF. CDR3 DNA: TGTGCCAGCAGTTACTTCACATGGGGGCAATACGAGCAGTACTTC.